A selection of T cell receptor beta chains follows, all from one sample in a study of control samples from healthy donors and cancer patients. Assay used: immunoSEQ multiplex PCR; TCRdb lists only in-frame clones, some missing. The top ten clones hold roughly 1.5% of a sample with about 180,000 clones, over 85% of them seen once. The source material was blood. Source of these receptors: a man aged 30-40 years in good health. The CDR3 runs from the conserved cysteine through the conserved F or W. Each record gives: CDR3 DNA, CDR3 protein, clone size, D gene, J gene, V gene. A D gene is named only where the DNA matches it firmly. Only some rows state a clone size, as once, few, many or a class for expanded clones.

CDR3nt: TGCGCCAGCAGCTTGCATTTGCCAGATACGCAGTATTTT
CDR3aa: CASSLHLPDTQYF
abundance: .
d_gene: .
j_gene: TRBJ2-3
v_gene: TRBV5-1

CDR3nt: TGTGCCAGCAGCTTATCATTTGGGGGGAGGGACTGGGAAAAACTGTTTTTT
CDR3aa: CASSLSFGGRDWEKLFF
abundance: once
d_gene: .
j_gene: TRBJ1-4
v_gene: TRBV11-2

CDR3nt: TGTGCCAGCAGTCCTCGACAGAGCTATGGCTACACCTTC
CDR3aa: CASSPRQSYGYTF
abundance: .
d_gene: .
j_gene: TRBJ1-2
v_gene: TRBV6-5

CDR3nt: TGTGCCAGCAGCGGTCCGGGACTAGCGGAACAAGAGACCCAGTACTTC
CDR3aa: CASSGPGLAEQETQYF
abundance: .
d_gene: TRBD2
j_gene: TRBJ2-5
v_gene: TRBV7-9

CDR3nt: TGTGCCAGCAGCTTGGGTCTAGCGGGGGGCCAAGAGACCCAGTACTTC
CDR3aa: CASSLGLAGGQETQYF
abundance: .
d_gene: TRBD2
j_gene: TRBJ2-5
v_gene: TRBV5-5

CDR3nt: TGCAGTGTAGAGAATGAAAAACTGTTTTTT
CDR3aa: CSVENEKLFF
abundance: .
d_gene: .
j_gene: TRBJ1-4
v_gene: TRBV20-1

CDR3nt: TGTGCCAGCAGTTACTCCGGGCGACGGGCAACTAATGAAAAACTGTTTTTT
CDR3aa: CASSYSGRRATNEKLFF
abundance: .
d_gene: .
j_gene: TRBJ1-4
v_gene: TRBV6-2/TRBV6-3

CDR3nt: TGTGCCAGCCCCGACATAACAGTAGGGGATGGGGGAGAGAGAGAAGAGACCCAGTACTTC
CDR3aa: CASPDITVGDGGEREETQYF
abundance: .
d_gene: .
j_gene: TRBJ2-5
v_gene: TRBV7-3

CDR3nt: TGTGCCATCAGCGGGGACAGTGATGGCTACACCTTC
CDR3aa: CAISGDSDGYTF
abundance: .
d_gene: TRBD1
j_gene: TRBJ1-2
v_gene: TRBV10-3

CDR3nt: TGTGCCAGCAGGGATGGACAGGGCTACGAGCAGTACTTC
CDR3aa: CASRDGQGYEQYF
abundance: .
d_gene: TRBD1
j_gene: TRBJ2-7
v_gene: TRBV28